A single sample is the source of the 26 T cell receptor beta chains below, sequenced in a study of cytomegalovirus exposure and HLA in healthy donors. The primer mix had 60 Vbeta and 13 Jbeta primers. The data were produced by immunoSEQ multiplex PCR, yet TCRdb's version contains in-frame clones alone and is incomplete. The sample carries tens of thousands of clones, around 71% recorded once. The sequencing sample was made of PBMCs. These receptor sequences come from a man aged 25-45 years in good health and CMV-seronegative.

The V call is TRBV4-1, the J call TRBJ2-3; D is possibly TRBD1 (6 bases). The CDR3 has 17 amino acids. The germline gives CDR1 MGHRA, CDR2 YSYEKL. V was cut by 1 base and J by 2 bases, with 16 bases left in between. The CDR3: CASSQAEEQGNTDTQYF. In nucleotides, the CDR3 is TGCGCCAGCAGCCAAGCAGAAGAACAGGGAAACACAGATACGCAGTATTTT.

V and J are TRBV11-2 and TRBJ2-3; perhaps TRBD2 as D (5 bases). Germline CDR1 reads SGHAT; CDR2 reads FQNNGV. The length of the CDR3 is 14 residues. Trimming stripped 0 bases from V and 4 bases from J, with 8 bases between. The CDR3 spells CASSLDRGPDTQYF. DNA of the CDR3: TGTGCCAGCAGCTTAGATCGGGGTCCAGATACGCAGTATTTT.

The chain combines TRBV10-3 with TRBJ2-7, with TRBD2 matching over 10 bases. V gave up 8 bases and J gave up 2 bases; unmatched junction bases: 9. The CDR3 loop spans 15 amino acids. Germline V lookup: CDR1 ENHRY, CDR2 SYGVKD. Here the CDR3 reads CAIGVSGRAAYEQYF. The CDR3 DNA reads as TGTGCCATCGGAGTCAGCGGGAGGGCCGCCTACGAGCAGTACTTC.

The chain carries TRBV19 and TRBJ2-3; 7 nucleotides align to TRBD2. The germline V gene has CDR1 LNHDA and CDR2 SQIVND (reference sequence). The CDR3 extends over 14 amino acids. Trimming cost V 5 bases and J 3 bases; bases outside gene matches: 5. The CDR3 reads CASSLAEGTDTQYF. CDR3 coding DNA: TGTGCCAGTAGTCTAGCGGAGGGGACAGATACGCAGTATTTT.

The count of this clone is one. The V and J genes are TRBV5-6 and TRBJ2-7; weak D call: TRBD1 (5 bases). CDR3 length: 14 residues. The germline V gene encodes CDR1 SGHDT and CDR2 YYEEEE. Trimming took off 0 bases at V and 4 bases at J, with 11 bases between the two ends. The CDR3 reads CASSLAGKTYEQYF. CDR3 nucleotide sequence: TGTGCCAGCAGCTTGGCAGGGAAGACATACGAGCAGTACTTC.

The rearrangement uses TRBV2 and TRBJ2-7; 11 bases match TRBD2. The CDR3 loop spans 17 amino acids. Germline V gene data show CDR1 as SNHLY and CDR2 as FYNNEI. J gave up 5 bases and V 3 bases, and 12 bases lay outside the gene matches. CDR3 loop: CASSDTGGRLAGNEQYF. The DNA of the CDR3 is TGTGCCAGCAGTGATACAGGGGGGCGACTAGCGGGAAACGAGCAGTACTTC.

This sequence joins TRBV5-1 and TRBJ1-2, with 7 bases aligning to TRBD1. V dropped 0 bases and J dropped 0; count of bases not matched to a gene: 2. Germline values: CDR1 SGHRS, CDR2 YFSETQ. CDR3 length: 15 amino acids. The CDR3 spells CASSLGTGANYGYTF. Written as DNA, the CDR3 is TGCGCCAGCAGCTTGGGGACAGGAGCTAACTATGGCTACACCTTC. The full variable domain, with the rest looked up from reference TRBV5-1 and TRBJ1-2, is KAGVTQTPRYLIKTRGQQVTLSCSPISGHRSVSWYQQTPGQGLQFLFEYFSETQRNKGNFPGRFSGRQFSNSRSEMNVSTLELGDSALYLCASSLGTGANYGYTFGSGTRLTVV.

The CDR3 coding sequence is TGTGCCAGCAGCCCCGGGACAGGGGCTGGCTACACCTTC. Its protein is CASSPGTGAGYTF. V is TRBV7-9 and J is TRBJ1-2; 10 bases align to TRBD1. Germline values: CDR1 SEHNR, CDR2 FQNEAQ (reference sequence). CDR3 length: 13 amino acids. V lost 5 bases and J lost 7; bases outside the gene matches: 4.

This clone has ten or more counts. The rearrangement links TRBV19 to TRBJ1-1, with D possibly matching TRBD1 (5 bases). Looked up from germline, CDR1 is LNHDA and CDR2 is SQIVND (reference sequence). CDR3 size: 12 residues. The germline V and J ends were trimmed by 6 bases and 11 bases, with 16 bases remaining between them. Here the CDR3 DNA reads TGTGCCAGTAGGGCCCAGGGTGAGAGTGCTTTCTTT. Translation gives CASRAQGESAFF.

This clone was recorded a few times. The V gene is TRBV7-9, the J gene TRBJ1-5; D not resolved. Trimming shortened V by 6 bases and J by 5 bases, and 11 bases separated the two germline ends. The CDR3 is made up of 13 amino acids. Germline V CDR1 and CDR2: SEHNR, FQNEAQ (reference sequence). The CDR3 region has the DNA TGTGCCAGCAGTCATCACTATGATCAGCCCCAGCATTTT. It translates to CASSHHYDQPQHF.

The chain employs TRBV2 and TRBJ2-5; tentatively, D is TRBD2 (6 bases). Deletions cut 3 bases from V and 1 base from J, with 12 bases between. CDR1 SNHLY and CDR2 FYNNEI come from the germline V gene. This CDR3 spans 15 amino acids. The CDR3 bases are TGTGCCAGCAGTGACAGTGGTAGCGGCCAAGAGACCCAGTACTTC. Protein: CASSDSGSGQETQYF.

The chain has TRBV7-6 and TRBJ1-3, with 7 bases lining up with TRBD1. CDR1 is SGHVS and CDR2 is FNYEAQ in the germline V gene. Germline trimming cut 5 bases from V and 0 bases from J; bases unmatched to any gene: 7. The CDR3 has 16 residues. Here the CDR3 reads CASSTRQGYSGNTIYF. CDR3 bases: TGTGCCAGCAGCACCCGACAGGGTTACTCTGGAAACACCATATATTTT.

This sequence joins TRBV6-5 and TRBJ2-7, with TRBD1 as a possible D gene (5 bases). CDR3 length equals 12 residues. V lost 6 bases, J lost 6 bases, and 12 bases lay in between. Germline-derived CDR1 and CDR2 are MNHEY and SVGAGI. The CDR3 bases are TGTGCCAGCAGCCAATCAGGGCTCGAGCAGTACTTC. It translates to CASSQSGLEQYF.

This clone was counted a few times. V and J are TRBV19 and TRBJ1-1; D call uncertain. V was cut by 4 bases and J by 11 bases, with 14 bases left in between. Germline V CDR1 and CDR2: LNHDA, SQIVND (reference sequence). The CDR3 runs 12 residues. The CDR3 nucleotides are TGTGCCAGTAGTACTAGGACCGGGGAGGCTTTCTTT. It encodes CASSTRTGEAFF.

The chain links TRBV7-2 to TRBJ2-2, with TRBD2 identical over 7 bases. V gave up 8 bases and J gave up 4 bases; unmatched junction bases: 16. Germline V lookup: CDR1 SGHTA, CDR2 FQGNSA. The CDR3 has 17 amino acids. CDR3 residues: CASSLLGGNAGTGELFF. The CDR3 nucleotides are TGTGCCAGCTCTCTTTTGGGAGGGAACGCGGGCACCGGGGAGCTGTTTTTT.

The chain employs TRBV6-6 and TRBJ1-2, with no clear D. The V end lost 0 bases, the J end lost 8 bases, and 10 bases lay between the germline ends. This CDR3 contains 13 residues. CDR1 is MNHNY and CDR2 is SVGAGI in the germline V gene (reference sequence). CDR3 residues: CASSYSIGEGYTF. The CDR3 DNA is TGTGCCAGCAGTTACTCGATTGGGGAGGGCTACACCTTC.

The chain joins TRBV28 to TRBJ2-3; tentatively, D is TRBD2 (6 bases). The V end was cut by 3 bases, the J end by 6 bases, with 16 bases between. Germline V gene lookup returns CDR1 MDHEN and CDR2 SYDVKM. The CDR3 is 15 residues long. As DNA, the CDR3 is TGTGCCAGCAGTTTTGGGACGCGGGGACGGGATACGCAGTATTTT. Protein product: CASSFGTRGRDTQYF.

Here the CDR3 DNA reads TGCGCCAGCAGCCAGCAGGAGTCGCAGGGTTCACCCCTCCACTTT. Protein sequence: CASSQQESQGSPLHF. This chain uses TRBV4-1 with TRBJ1-6, with a weak D call TRBD1 (5 bases). The CDR3 covers 15 residues. Germline lookup yields CDR1 MGHRA and CDR2 YSYEKL. Trimming removed 3 bases from V and 9 bases from J, with 15 bases in between.

CDR3 in amino acids: CASSLASGHHSYEQYF. The CDR3 coding sequence is TGTGCCAGCAGCTTAGCGTCGGGACACCACTCCTACGAGCAGTACTTC. This chain joins TRBV7-9 and TRBJ2-5, with D perhaps TRBD1 (6 bases). The J call is uncertain, as TRBJ2-7 better fits the DNA end. The germline gives CDR1 SEHNR, CDR2 FQNEAQ (reference sequence). The length of the CDR3 is 16 residues.

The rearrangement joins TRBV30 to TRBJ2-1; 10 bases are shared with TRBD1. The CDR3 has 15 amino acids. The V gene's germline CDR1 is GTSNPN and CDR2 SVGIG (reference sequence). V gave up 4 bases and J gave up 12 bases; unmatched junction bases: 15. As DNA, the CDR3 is TGTGCCTGGAAATTGGAGACAGGGGGCGCCGGCCCGCAGTTCTTC. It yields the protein CAWKLETGGAGPQFF. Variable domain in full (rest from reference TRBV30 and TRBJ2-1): SQTIHQWPATLVQPVGSPLSLECTVEGTSNPNLYWYRQAAGRGLQLLFYSVGIGQISSEVPQNLSASRPQDRQFILSSKKLLLSDSGFYLCAWKLETGGAGPQFFGPGTRLTVL.

The CDR3 DNA sequence: TGTGCCATCAACCCAGGGGGTAGCACTGAAGCTTTCTTT. It encodes CAINPGGSTEAFF. The V call is TRBV10-3, the J call TRBJ1-1, with 7 bases lining up with TRBD1. This CDR3 is 13 amino acids long. Trimming at V came to 7 bases and at J to 4 bases, leaving 6 bases not matched to a gene. Per the germline V gene, CDR1 is ENHRY and CDR2 is SYGVKD.

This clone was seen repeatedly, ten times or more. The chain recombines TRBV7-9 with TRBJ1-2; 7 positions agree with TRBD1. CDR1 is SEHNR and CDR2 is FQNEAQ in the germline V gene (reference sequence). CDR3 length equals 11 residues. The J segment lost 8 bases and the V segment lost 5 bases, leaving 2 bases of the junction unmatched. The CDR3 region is CASSRDSGYTF. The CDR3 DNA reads TGTGCCAGCAGCCGGGACAGCGGCTACACCTTC. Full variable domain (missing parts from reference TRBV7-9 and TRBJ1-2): DTGVSQNPRHKITKRGQNVTFRCDPISEHNRLYWYRQTLGQGPEFLTYFQNEAQLEKSRLLSDRFSAERPKGSFSTLEIQRTEQGDSAMYLCASSRDSGYTFGSGTRLTVV.

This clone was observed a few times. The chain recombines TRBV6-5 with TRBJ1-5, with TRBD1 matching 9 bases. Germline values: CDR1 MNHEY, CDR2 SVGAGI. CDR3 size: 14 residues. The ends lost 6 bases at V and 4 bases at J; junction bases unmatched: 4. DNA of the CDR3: TGTGCCAGCAGCCCCGACAGGGGGAATCAGCCCCAGCATTTT. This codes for CASSPDRGNQPQHF.

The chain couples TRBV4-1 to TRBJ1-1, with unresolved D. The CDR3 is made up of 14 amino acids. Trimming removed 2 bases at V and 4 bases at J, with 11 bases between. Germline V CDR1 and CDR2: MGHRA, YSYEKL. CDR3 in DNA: TGCGCCAGCAGCCAAAAACTGGCGGGCACTGAAGCTTTCTTT. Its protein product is CASSQKLAGTEAFF.

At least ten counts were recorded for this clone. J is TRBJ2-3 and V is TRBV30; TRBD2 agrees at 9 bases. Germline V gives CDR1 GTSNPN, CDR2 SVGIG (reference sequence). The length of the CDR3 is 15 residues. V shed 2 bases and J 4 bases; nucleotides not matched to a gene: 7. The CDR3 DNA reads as TGTGCCTGGAGTTGGACTAGCGTCGGTTCAGATACGCAGTATTTT. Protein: CAWSWTSVGSDTQYF.

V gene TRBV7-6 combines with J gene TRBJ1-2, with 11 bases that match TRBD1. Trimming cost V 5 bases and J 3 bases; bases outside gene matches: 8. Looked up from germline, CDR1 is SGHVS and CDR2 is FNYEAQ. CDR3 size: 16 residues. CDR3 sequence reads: CASSPGQGAPDYGYTF. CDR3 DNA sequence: TGTGCCAGCAGCCCCGGACAGGGGGCGCCGGACTATGGCTACACCTTC.